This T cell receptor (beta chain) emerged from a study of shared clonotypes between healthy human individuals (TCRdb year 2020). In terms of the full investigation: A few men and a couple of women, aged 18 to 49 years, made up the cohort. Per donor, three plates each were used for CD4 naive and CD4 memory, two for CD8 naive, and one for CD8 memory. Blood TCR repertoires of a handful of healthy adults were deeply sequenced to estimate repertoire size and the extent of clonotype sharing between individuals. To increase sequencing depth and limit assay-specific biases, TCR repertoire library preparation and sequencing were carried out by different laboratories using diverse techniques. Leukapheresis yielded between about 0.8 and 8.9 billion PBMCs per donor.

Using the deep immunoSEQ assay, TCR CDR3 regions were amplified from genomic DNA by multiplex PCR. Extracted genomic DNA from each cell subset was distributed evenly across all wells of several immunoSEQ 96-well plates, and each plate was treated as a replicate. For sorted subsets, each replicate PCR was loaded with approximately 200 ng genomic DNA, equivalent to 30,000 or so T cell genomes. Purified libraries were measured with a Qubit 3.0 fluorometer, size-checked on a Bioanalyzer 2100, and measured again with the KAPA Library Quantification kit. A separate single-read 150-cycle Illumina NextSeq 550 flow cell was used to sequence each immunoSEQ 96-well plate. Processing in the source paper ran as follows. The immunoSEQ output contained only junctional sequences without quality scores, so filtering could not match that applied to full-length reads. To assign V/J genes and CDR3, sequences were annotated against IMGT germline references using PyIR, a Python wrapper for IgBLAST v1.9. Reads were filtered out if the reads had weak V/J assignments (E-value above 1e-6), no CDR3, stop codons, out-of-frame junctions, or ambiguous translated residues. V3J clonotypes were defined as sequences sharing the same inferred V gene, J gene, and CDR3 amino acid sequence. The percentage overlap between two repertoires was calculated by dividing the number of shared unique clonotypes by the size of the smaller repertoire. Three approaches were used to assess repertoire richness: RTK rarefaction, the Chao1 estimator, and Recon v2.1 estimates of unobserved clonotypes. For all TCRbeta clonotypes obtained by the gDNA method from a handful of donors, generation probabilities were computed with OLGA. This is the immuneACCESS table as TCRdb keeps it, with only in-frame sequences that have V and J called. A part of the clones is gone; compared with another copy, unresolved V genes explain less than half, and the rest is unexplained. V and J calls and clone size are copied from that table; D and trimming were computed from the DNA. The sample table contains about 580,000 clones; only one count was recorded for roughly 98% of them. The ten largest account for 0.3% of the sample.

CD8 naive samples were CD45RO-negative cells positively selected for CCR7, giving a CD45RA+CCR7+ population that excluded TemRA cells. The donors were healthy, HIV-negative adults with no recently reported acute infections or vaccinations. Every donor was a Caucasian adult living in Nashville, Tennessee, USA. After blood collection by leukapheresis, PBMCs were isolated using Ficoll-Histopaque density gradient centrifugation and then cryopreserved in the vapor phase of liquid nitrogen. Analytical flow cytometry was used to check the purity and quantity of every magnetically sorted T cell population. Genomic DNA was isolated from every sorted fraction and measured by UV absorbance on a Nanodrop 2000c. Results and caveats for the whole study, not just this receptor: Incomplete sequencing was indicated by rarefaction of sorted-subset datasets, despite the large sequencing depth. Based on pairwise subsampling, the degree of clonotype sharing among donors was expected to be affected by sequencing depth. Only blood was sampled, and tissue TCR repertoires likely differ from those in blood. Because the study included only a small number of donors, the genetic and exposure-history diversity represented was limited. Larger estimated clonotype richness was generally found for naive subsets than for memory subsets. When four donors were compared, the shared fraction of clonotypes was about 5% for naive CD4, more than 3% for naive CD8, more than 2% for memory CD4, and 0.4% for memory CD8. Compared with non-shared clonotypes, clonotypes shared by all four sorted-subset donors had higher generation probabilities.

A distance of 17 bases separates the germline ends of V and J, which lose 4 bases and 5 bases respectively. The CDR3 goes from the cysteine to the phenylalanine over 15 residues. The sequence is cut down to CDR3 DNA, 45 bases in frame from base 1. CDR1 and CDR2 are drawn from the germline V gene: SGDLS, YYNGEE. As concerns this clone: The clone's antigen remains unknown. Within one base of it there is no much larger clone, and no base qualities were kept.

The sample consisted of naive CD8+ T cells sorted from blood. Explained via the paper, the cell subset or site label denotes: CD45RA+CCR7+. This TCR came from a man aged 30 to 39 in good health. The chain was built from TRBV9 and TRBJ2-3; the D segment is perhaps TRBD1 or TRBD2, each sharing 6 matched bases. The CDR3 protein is CASSPGGGRGDTQYF. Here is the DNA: TGTGCCAGCAGCCCCGGTGGGGGGCGCGGAGATACGCAGTATTTT.